The T cell receptor (beta chain) under discussion was sequenced for a study of T cell repertoires in cytomegalovirus infection. Study-level information: From public TCR beta signatures came an indication of both CMV infection and matching HLA type.

CDR1 is SGHRS and CDR2 is YFSETQ in the germline V gene. Trimming pared 2 bases from V and 1 base from J, leaving 12 bases between. The CDR3 sequence is 15 residues long. A note on this clonotype: Its antigen is unidentified.

MiXCR was run by TCRdb on the reads, yielding one entry per CDR3 protein. The sample yields about 60,000 distinct CDR3 sequences, 33% seen once. Material for sequencing was PBMCs, sequenced either directly or after in vitro stimulation (not recorded which). V is TRBV5-1 and J is TRBJ2-5; TRBD2 might be the D (7 bases). This clonotype originated in a human donor in good health (CMV status not recorded). Some clones in this sample may be carry-over from other donors' samples. The CDR3 protein is CASSLQGGFQETQYF. CDR3 DNA: TGCGCCAGCAGCTTACAGGGAGGGTTCCAAGAGACCCAGTACTTC.